The present entry profiles one T cell receptor beta chain with its context. Its antigen remains unidentified. TCRdb fed the reads into MiXCR, producing one record per CDR3 protein. The sample has around 900,000 distinct CDR3 sequences; roughly 30% are singletons. V lost 0 bases to trimming and J lost 2 bases, with 14 bases between them. Germline CDR1 is MNHNY and CDR2 is SVGAGI (reference sequence). This CDR3 contains 16 residues. This sample stems from a study of T cell repertoires in cytomegalovirus infection. At the level of the study: It can be stated that public TCR beta signatures indicated CMV infection as well as a matching HLA type.

Points from the study as a whole: Dominant in the ex vivo response were TCR beta clonotypes restricted by HLA-C and specific for CMV.

The sequence was collected from a human donor in good health (CMV status not recorded). Some clones in this sample may be carry-over from other donors' samples. Specimen: cultured CD8+ T cells from PBMCs, collected from culture after CMV antigen stimulation. The gene calls are TRBV6-6 and TRBJ2-7, with D tentatively TRBD1 (5 bases). CDR3 sequence (DNA): TGTGCCAGCAGTTACTCGCAGGGAAGTTTGGCCTACGAGCAGTACTTC. The encoded protein is CASSYSQGSLAYEQYF.